This T cell receptor (beta chain) was retrieved from a study of shared clonotypes between healthy human individuals. For the study at large: Per donor, CD8 memory used one plate, CD8 naive used two, CD4 memory used three and CD4 naive used three. Findings and caveats of the study: When compared with the clonotypes that were shared by all four sorted-subset donors, the non-shared clonotypes turned out to have lower generation probabilities.

The CDR3 is 12 amino acids. Germline CDR1 SQVTM, CDR2 ANQGSEA. V gave up 3 bases and J gave up 1 base, with 4 bases separating them. Memory CD4+ cells were the fraction left after CD45RA+ naive selection. As originally analysed: Because ImmunoSEQ provided only junction sequences with no quality scores, the filtering differed. The data were produced by immunoSEQ multiplex PCR, yet TCRdb's version contains in-frame clones alone and is incomplete. V and J calls and clone size come straight from that table; D and trimming were deduced from the DNA. The table shows about 1.5 million clones, with around 98% occurring only once. This clone was seen once. Its matching antigen is unknown.

The source is a man in his thirties or forties in good health. Sequenced material: naive CD4+ T cells sorted from blood. Documented subset: CD45RA+ positively selected. The genes are TRBV29-1 and TRBJ2-1; D is unresolved. This chain's CDR3 is CSVDGSYNEQFF. The CDR3 nucleotides are TGCAGCGTTGATGGGTCCTACAATGAGCAGTTCTTC.